This is a list of T cell receptor beta chains from one sample in a study of T cell changes during pregnancy in multiple sclerosis. Sequencing used immunoSEQ multiplex PCR; TCRdb keeps in-frame clones, though not all of them. The sample holds roughly 60,000 clones; around 91% are singletons and the top ten take roughly 2.1%. Material: peripheral blood, obtained in the second trimester of pregnancy. The receptors were sampled from a female donor in good health, enrolled as a control in a pregnancy study. CDR3s include the opening cysteine and the closing phenylalanine or tryptophan. D genes are given only for firm matches. Clone size is shown for a subset of rows, as once, few, many or a class of expanded clone.

CDR3: CASSSEAFF
DNA: TGTGCCAGCAGCTCAGAAGCTTTCTTT
size: few
V: TRBV7-9
J: TRBJ1-1
D: .

CDR3: CASSRTGFKPSYQETQYF
DNA: TGTGCCAGCAGCCGAACAGGATTCAAACCGTCGTACCAAGAGACCCAGTACTTC
size: once
V: TRBV7-6
J: TRBJ2-5
D: .

CDR3: CASSLSKYRDSDGYTF
DNA: TGTGCCAGCAGTTTATCCAAGTACAGGGATAGTGATGGCTACACCTTC
size: .
V: TRBV27
J: TRBJ1-2
D: .

CDR3: CASSPRDRMLNTEAFF
DNA: TGTGCCAGCTCACCACGGGACAGGATGTTGAACACTGAAGCTTTCTTT
size: once
V: TRBV18
J: TRBJ1-1
D: TRBD1

CDR3: CAGAQGAGYGYTF
DNA: TGTGCCGGAGCCCAGGGGGCAGGCTATGGCTACACCTTC
size: few
V: TRBV2
J: TRBJ1-2
D: TRBD1

CDR3: CASSPRDRPHF
DNA: TGTGCCAGCAGCCCCCGGGACAGGCCGCACTTT
size: .
V: TRBV2
J: TRBJ1-6
D: TRBD1

CDR3: CAWSVLGLGADTQYF
DNA: TGTGCCTGGAGTGTACTGGGACTAGGAGCAGATACGCAGTATTTT
size: .
V: TRBV30
J: TRBJ2-3
D: TRBD2

CDR3: CASSEGVRTDTQYF
DNA: TGTGCCAGCAGTGAAGGGGTTCGGACAGATACGCAGTATTTT
size: .
V: TRBV6-4
J: TRBJ2-3
D: .

CDR3: CASSSKPGGFSTDTQYF
DNA: TGTGCCAGCAGCTCGAAACCGGGAGGTTTTAGCACAGATACGCAGTATTTT
size: .
V: TRBV13
J: TRBJ2-3
D: TRBD2

CDR3: CASSSTGPPYGYTF
DNA: TGTGCCAGCAGTTCGACAGGGCCCCCCTATGGCTACACCTTC
size: .
V: TRBV28
J: TRBJ1-2
D: TRBD1

CDR3: CASSSLRAYSETIYF
DNA: TGTGCCAGCAGCTCACTCAGGGCTTACTCAGAGACCATATATTTT
size: .
V: TRBV9
J: TRBJ1-3
D: .

CDR3: CATSRGTSGRHGGTGELFF
DNA: TGTGCCACCAGCCGCGGGACTAGCGGGCGCCACGGGGGCACCGGGGAGCTGTTTTTT
size: .
V: TRBV15
J: TRBJ2-2
D: TRBD2

CDR3: CASSRDRMNTEAFF
DNA: TGCGCCAGCAGTAGAGACAGGATGAACACTGAAGCTTTCTTT
size: .
V: TRBV5-1
J: TRBJ1-1
D: .

CDR3: CASSLTSGGDEQFF
DNA: TGTGCCAGCAGCTTGACTAGCGGGGGCGATGAGCAGTTCTTC
size: .
V: TRBV5-6
J: TRBJ2-1
D: TRBD2

CDR3: CASSGRQGAGEQFF
DNA: TGTGCCAGCAGCGGAAGACAGGGGGCAGGGGAGCAGTTCTTC
size: .
V: TRBV11-3
J: TRBJ2-1
D: TRBD1

CDR3: CASSLVSAGIDAFF
DNA: TGTGCCAGCAGCTTGGTTTCCGCGGGCATAGACGCTTTCTTT
size: .
V: TRBV5-4
J: TRBJ1-1
D: .

CDR3: CASSGTSGREETQYF
DNA: TGTGCCAGCAGCGGCACTAGCGGGAGGGAAGAGACCCAGTACTTC
size: .
V: TRBV11-2
J: TRBJ2-5
D: TRBD2

CDR3: CASSGAGQGNQPQHF
DNA: TGTGCCAGCAGTGGGGCCGGACAGGGAAATCAGCCCCAGCATTTT
size: .
V: TRBV6-5
J: TRBJ1-5
D: TRBD1

CDR3: CASSLGGPANTGELFF
DNA: TGCGCCAGCAGCTTGGGAGGCCCCGCGAACACCGGGGAGCTGTTTTTT
size: .
V: TRBV5-1
J: TRBJ2-2
D: .

CDR3: CATARDLTLNTEAFF
DNA: TGCGCCACCGCTCGAGATTTGACATTAAACACTGAAGCTTTCTTT
size: .
V: TRBV5-1
J: TRBJ1-1
D: .

CDR3: CASSQGATLSYEQYF
DNA: TGTGCCAGCAGCCAAGGTGCGACACTGTCCTACGAGCAGTACTTC
size: .
V: TRBV7-6
J: TRBJ2-7
D: .

CDR3: CASSAYSYGYTF
DNA: TGTGCCAGCAGTGCTTACAGCTATGGCTACACCTTC
size: .
V: TRBV28
J: TRBJ1-2
D: .

CDR3: CASSAKWGLAENTGELFF
DNA: TGTGCCAGCAGTGCCAAGTGGGGACTAGCGGAAAACACCGGGGAGCTGTTTTTT
size: .
V: TRBV25-1
J: TRBJ2-2
D: TRBD2

CDR3: CSVEGYSSGNTIYF
DNA: TGCAGCGTTGAAGGTTATAGCTCTGGAAACACCATATATTTT
size: .
V: TRBV29-1
J: TRBJ1-3
D: .

CDR3: CASSHGTAGDGYTF
DNA: TGTGCCAGTAGTCACGGGACAGCTGGGGATGGCTACACCTTC
size: .
V: TRBV19
J: TRBJ1-2
D: TRBD1

CDR3: CASRASGREVGYTF
DNA: TGTGCCAGCAGGGCCAGTGGGAGAGAGGTCGGCTACACCTTC
size: .
V: TRBV14
J: TRBJ1-2
D: .

CDR3: CASSVGRAGTSSYNEQFF
DNA: TGTGCCAGCAGCGTAGGCCGAGCGGGAACGAGCTCCTACAATGAGCAGTTCTTC
size: .
V: TRBV9
J: TRBJ2-1
D: TRBD2

CDR3: CASSIGWANVLTF
DNA: TGTGCCAGTAGTATCGGGTGGGCCAACGTCCTGACTTTC
size: .
V: TRBV19
J: TRBJ2-6
D: .

CDR3: CASSYGTGVTGELFF
DNA: TGTGCCAGCAGTTATGGGACAGGGGTTACCGGGGAGCTGTTTTTT
size: few
V: TRBV6-6
J: TRBJ2-2
D: TRBD1

CDR3: CASSLMLAGRSYNEQFF
DNA: TGTGCCAGCAGTTTAATGTTGGCGGGACGGTCCTACAATGAGCAGTTCTTC
size: .
V: TRBV27
J: TRBJ2-1
D: .

CDR3: CASMSSGANVLTF
DNA: TGTGCCAGCATGAGCTCTGGGGCCAACGTCCTGACTTTC
size: .
V: TRBV2
J: TRBJ2-6
D: .

CDR3: CASTARRANYGYTF
DNA: TGTGCCAGTACAGCGAGACGCGCTAACTATGGCTACACCTTC
size: .
V: TRBV19
J: TRBJ1-2
D: .

CDR3: CASSPGGWGTYEQYF
DNA: TGTGCCAGCAGCCCGGGGGGGTGGGGCACCTACGAGCAGTACTTC
size: .
V: TRBV7-9
J: TRBJ2-7
D: TRBD2

CDR3: CASSSRQGPDTQYF
DNA: TGTGCCAGCAGTTCCCGACAGGGCCCAGATACGCAGTATTTT
size: .
V: TRBV27
J: TRBJ2-3
D: TRBD1

CDR3: CASSHKGVNQETQYF
DNA: TGTGCCAGCAGCCACAAGGGGGTCAATCAAGAGACCCAGTACTTC
size: .
V: TRBV9
J: TRBJ2-5
D: .

CDR3: CAWVPRDSSRSPLHF
DNA: TGTGCCTGGGTGCCTCGGGACTCCAGCAGGTCACCCCTCCACTTT
size: once
V: TRBV30
J: TRBJ1-6
D: .

CDR3: CASSYGLAEYNEQFF
DNA: TGTGCCAGCAGTTATGGACTAGCGGAGTACAATGAGCAGTTCTTC
size: .
V: TRBV6-5
J: TRBJ2-1
D: TRBD2

CDR3: CASSHRTSGSPSNTGELFF
DNA: TGCGCCAGCAGCCACCGGACTAGCGGGAGCCCCTCGAACACCGGGGAGCTGTTTTTT
size: .
V: TRBV5-1
J: TRBJ2-2
D: TRBD2

CDR3: CAISDPAGLGNTIYF
DNA: TGTGCCATCAGTGACCCCGCAGGGTTAGGAAACACCATATATTTT
size: .
V: TRBV10-3
J: TRBJ1-3
D: .

CDR3: CASSLGGSTDTQYF
DNA: TGTGCCAGCAGCTTAGGAGGAAGCACAGATACGCAGTATTTT
size: .
V: TRBV11-3
J: TRBJ2-3
D: .

CDR3: CASGTLYGYTF
DNA: TGTGCCAGCGGGACATTATATGGCTACACCTTC
size: few
V: TRBV28
J: TRBJ1-2
D: .

CDR3: CASRDGMLNQPQHF
DNA: TGTGCCAGCAGGGACGGGATGCTTAATCAGCCCCAGCATTTT
size: .
V: TRBV28
J: TRBJ1-5
D: .

CDR3: CSVSPRGLDGYTF
DNA: TGCAGCGTTTCCCCTAGGGGTCTGGATGGCTACACCTTC
size: .
V: TRBV29-1
J: TRBJ1-2
D: .

CDR3: CASSYGTSGRREQYF
DNA: TGTGCCAGCAGTTACGGGACTAGCGGGAGACGGGAGCAGTACTTC
size: .
V: TRBV6-5
J: TRBJ2-7
D: TRBD2

CDR3: CASSSGGGVRYGYTF
DNA: TGTGCCAGCAGCAGCGGCGGAGGAGTTCGGTATGGCTACACCTTC
size: once
V: TRBV7-9
J: TRBJ1-2
D: .

CDR3: CASRSGTGINQPQHF
DNA: TGTGCCAGCAGATCCGGGACAGGGATTAATCAGCCCCAGCATTTT
size: .
V: TRBV2
J: TRBJ1-5
D: TRBD1

CDR3: CASRLTGFDTEAFF
DNA: TGTGCCAGCAGGCTAACAGGGTTTGACACTGAAGCTTTCTTT
size: .
V: TRBV27
J: TRBJ1-1
D: .

CDR3: CASSQDIPTRINEQFF
DNA: TGTGCCAGCAGCCAAGATATCCCAACACGAATCAATGAGCAGTTCTTC
size: .
V: TRBV14
J: TRBJ2-1
D: .

CDR3: CASSGLAGSGRSETQYF
DNA: TGCGCCAGCAGCGGGTTAGCGGGGAGCGGCAGGTCAGAGACCCAGTACTTC
size: .
V: TRBV5-1
J: TRBJ2-5
D: TRBD2

CDR3: CASSYGQSYEQYF
DNA: TGTGCCAGCAGTTACGGTCAGTCCTACGAGCAGTACTTC
size: .
V: TRBV6-6
J: TRBJ2-7
D: .